These T cell receptor beta chains were read from a single sample in a study of blood T cell repertoires in COVID-19. Measured with immunoSEQ multiplex PCR; TCRdb has only the in-frame clones, and not every one. The sample holds 180,000 or so clones, roughly 88% seen once. The sample comprised peripheral blood. The receptors shown here come from a man between 60 and 75 years old who had recovered from COVID-19. CDR3s include the opening cysteine and the closing phenylalanine or tryptophan. Fields, in order: CDR3 length, clone size, V gene, J gene, D gene, CDR3 protein, CDR3 DNA. The D gene is left open where the match is weak. Clone size, where shown, is once, few, many, or a class for clones that have expanded.

>12|.|TRBV3-1/TRBV3-2|TRBJ1-2|.
CASSQEGRGYTF
TGTGCCAGCAGCCAAGAGGGCCGTGGCTACACCTTC
>16|.|TRBV7-2|TRBJ2-7|.
CASSLRPGAGGYEQYF
TGTGCCAGCAGCCTTAGGCCGGGGGCAGGGGGCTACGAGCAGTACTTC
>13|.|TRBV14|TRBJ2-1|TRBD1
CASSQQPGTGAFF
TGTGCCAGCAGCCAACAGCCCGGGACAGGAGCGTTCTTC
>14|.|TRBV6-2/TRBV6-3|TRBJ1-2|TRBD1
CASSRTGGSYGYTF
TGTGCCAGCAGCCGGACAGGGGGCTCCTATGGCTACACCTTC
>14|.|TRBV30|TRBJ1-3|.
CAWSVGGSGNTIYF
TGTGCCTGGAGTGTGGGAGGGTCTGGAAACACCATATATTTT
>17|.|TRBV4-3|TRBJ2-3|TRBD2
CASSQDRSSGGADTQYF
TGCGCCAGCAGCCAAGATAGGTCTAGCGGGGGGGCAGATACGCAGTATTTT
>13|.|TRBV14|TRBJ1-1|.
CASSLGSGTEAFF
TGTGCCAGCAGCTTAGGGTCGGGGACTGAAGCTTTCTTT
>14|.|TRBV6-5|TRBJ2-1|.
CASRAEPGVNEQFF
TGTGCCAGCAGAGCCGAGCCGGGAGTCAATGAGCAGTTCTTC
>17|.|TRBV5-8|TRBJ1-2|.
CASSLDSPKPSAHGYTF
TGTGCCAGCAGCCTCGACAGTCCTAAACCGTCGGCTCATGGCTACACCTTC
>16|.|TRBV13|TRBJ1-4|TRBD1
CASSLGLGQGNEKLFF
TGTGCCAGCAGCTTAGGCCTCGGACAGGGGAATGAAAAACTGTTTTTT
>15|.|TRBV19|TRBJ2-3|.
CASSIVGDHTDTQYF
TGTGCCAGTAGTATAGTAGGAGACCACACAGATACGCAGTATTTT
>14|.|TRBV20-1|TRBJ1-2|TRBD1
CSASGQGADYGYTF
TGCAGTGCTAGTGGACAGGGGGCCGACTATGGCTACACCTTC
>14|few|TRBV5-4|TRBJ2-3|.
CASSADKYTDTQYF
TGTGCCAGCAGCGCGGACAAGTACACAGATACGCAGTATTTT
>15|once|TRBV27|TRBJ1-2|TRBD1
CASSLSGTDFYGYTF
TGTGCCAGCAGTTTATCCGGGACAGACTTCTATGGCTACACCTTC
>14|.|TRBV10-3|TRBJ1-1|.
CAISDRGLDTEAFF
TGTGCCATCAGTGATCGGGGACTGGACACTGAAGCTTTCTTT
>15|.|TRBV3-1/TRBV3-2|TRBJ1-5|.
CASSQVLDTSQPQHF
TGTGCCAGCAGCCAAGTGTTGGACACCTCACAGCCCCAGCATTTT
>15|.|TRBV4-2|TRBJ2-1|TRBD2
CASSQEGLAGGWQFF
TGTGCCAGCAGCCAGGAGGGACTAGCGGGGGGGTGGCAGTTCTTC
>15|.|TRBV7-6|TRBJ2-1|.
CASSLAGSSYNEQFF
TGTGCCAGCAGCTTAGCAGGGAGCTCCTACAATGAGCAGTTCTTC
>13|.|TRBV7-3|TRBJ2-1|.
CASSLAVAGEQFF
TGTGCCAGCAGCTTGGCAGTAGCCGGGGAGCAGTTCTTC
>14|.|TRBV6-5|TRBJ1-5|TRBD1
CATRGQALGQPQHF
TGTGCCACGCGGGGACAGGCGCTTGGACAGCCCCAGCATTTT
>15|.|TRBV5-4|TRBJ2-3|TRBD1
CASSLGGQGPDTQYF
TGTGCCAGCAGCTTGGGGGGACAGGGACCAGATACGCAGTATTTT
>13|few|TRBV2|TRBJ2-3|.
CASSFQGPDTQYF
TGTGCCAGCAGTTTCCAGGGGCCAGATACGCAGTATTTT
>17|few|TRBV10-3|TRBJ2-2|TRBD1
CAISEERGQGNTGELFF
TGTGCCATCAGTGAAGAGAGGGGACAGGGCAACACCGGGGAGCTGTTTTTT
>11|.|TRBV7-9|TRBJ2-5|.
CASSGQETQYF
TGTGCCAGCAGCGGGCAGGAGACCCAGTACTTC
>15|.|TRBV11-3|TRBJ2-1|TRBD1
CASSAGTGISNEQFF
TGTGCCAGCAGCGCCGGGACAGGGATCTCCAATGAGCAGTTCTTC
>14|once|TRBV27|TRBJ1-1|.
CASSHTGSSTEAFF
TGTGCCAGCAGTCATACGGGGTCGAGCACTGAAGCTTTCTTT
>14|.|TRBV19|TRBJ2-3|.
CASSLSPSGLLQYF
TGTGCCAGTAGTTTATCCCCCTCCGGGTTACTGCAGTATTTT
>13|.|TRBV5-1|TRBJ2-2|.
CASSRTSAGELFF
TGCGCCAGCAGCCGCACTAGTGCCGGGGAGCTGTTTTTT
>17|few|TRBV11-3|TRBJ2-2|.
CASSLMIGGENTGELFF
TGTGCCAGCAGCTTAATGATAGGGGGAGAGAACACCGGGGAGCTGTTTTTT
>15|.|TRBV11-1|TRBJ1-4|TRBD1
CASSPAGQGGEKLFF
TGTGCCAGCAGCCCGGCGGGACAGGGTGGAGAAAAACTGTTTTTT
>17|.|TRBV9|TRBJ2-3|TRBD1
CASSRTGVGGSTDTQYF
TGTGCCAGCAGCAGGACAGGGGTTGGAGGCAGCACAGATACGCAGTATTTT
>14|.|TRBV10-3|TRBJ1-1|.
CAISGRQEGTEAFF
TGTGCCATCAGTGGTCGACAGGAAGGCACTGAAGCTTTCTTT
>14|.|TRBV7-2|TRBJ2-3|TRBD1
CASRGQGARDTQYF
TGTGCCAGCAGGGGACAGGGGGCAAGAGATACGCAGTATTTT
>15|.|TRBV5-4|TRBJ2-5|.
CASSTPGPGMETQYF
TGTGCCAGCAGCACCCCCGGGCCAGGGATGGAGACCCAGTACTTC
>13|.|TRBV5-1|TRBJ1-6|.
CASSLTGNSPLHF
TGCGCCAGCAGCTTGACTGGTAATTCACCCCTCCACTTT
>13|.|TRBV5-1|TRBJ1-1|.
CASSLTGMQEAFF
TGCGCCAGCAGCTTGACAGGGATGCAAGAAGCTTTCTTT
>16|.|TRBV5-6|TRBJ1-1|TRBD1
CASSLGDRGPGTEAFF
TGTGCCAGCAGCTTGGGGGACAGGGGGCCTGGCACTGAAGCTTTCTTT
>11|few|TRBV20-1|TRBJ1-1|.
CSARWEGGAFF
TGCAGTGCTAGATGGGAGGGTGGCGCTTTCTTT
>14|.|TRBV7-9|TRBJ1-2|TRBD1
CASSLAGGSYGYTF
TGTGCCAGCAGCTTAGCAGGGGGCAGCTATGGCTACACCTTC
>13|.|TRBV19|TRBJ1-2|.
CASEEAGNYGYTF
TGTGCCAGTGAGGAAGCCGGGAACTATGGCTACACCTTC
>13|.|TRBV5-1|TRBJ1-2|TRBD1
CASTPGQAGGYTF
TGCGCCAGCACTCCAGGACAGGCCGGTGGCTACACCTTC
>14|.|TRBV9|TRBJ2-5|.
CASSVVGSSETQYF
TGTGCCAGCAGCGTAGTTGGTAGTTCAGAGACCCAGTACTTC